The sequence of this T cell receptor (beta chain) was determined in a study of T cell repertoires in cytomegalovirus infection. Turning to the study itself: Based on public TCR beta signatures, there were indications of CMV infection and of a matching HLA type. Overall study findings and caveats: Predominance within the ex vivo response was attributable to HLA-C-restricted CMV-specific TCR beta clonotypes. Totalled public TCR beta family frequency picked out people who carried CMV plus the relevant HLA.

TCRdb re-called the reads through MiXCR, storing one row per CDR3 protein. This sample carries 150,000 to 200,000 distinct CDR3 sequences, approximately 30% of them seen once, and the ten largest clones take roughly 31%. Concerning this clonotype: The antigen remains undetermined.

The junction had 10 bases not matched to a gene; V was cut back by 2 bases and J by 3 bases. CDR3 size: 17 residues. The germline V gene encodes CDR1 GTSNPN and CDR2 SVGIG (reference sequence). The material sequenced was PBMCs. This TCR was recovered from a human donor in good health (CMV status not recorded). Some clones in this sample may be carry-over from other donors' samples. The chain combines TRBV30 with TRBJ2-7; TRBD2 matches at 13 bases. The CDR3 DNA is TGTGCCTGGAGTCGCACTAGCGGGGGGGGAATCCTCTACGAGCAGTACTTC. Protein: CAWSRTSGGGILYEQYF.